This TCR beta chain is from a study of cytomegalovirus exposure and HLA in healthy donors. The V gene end was trimmed by 5 bases and the J gene end by 4 bases; junction bases not matched to a gene: 7. The CDR3 totals 14 residues. Germline CDR1 and CDR2: LNHDA and SQIVND (reference sequence). Amplification used 60 Vbeta primers and 13 Jbeta primers. Repertoires were generated with immunoSEQ multiplex PCR, while TCRdb's copy carries only in-frame clones and drops some. This sample has about 110,000 clones, with around 70% found just once. The genes are TRBV19 and TRBJ1-2; TRBD1 aligns across 7 bases. The receptor was isolated from a man aged 30 to 45 in good health and CMV-seropositive. Sequencing was carried out using PBMCs. CDR3 bases: TGTGCCAGTAGTCCCGAGGGACAGTCCTATGGCTACACCTTC. Protein: CASSPEGQSYGYTF.